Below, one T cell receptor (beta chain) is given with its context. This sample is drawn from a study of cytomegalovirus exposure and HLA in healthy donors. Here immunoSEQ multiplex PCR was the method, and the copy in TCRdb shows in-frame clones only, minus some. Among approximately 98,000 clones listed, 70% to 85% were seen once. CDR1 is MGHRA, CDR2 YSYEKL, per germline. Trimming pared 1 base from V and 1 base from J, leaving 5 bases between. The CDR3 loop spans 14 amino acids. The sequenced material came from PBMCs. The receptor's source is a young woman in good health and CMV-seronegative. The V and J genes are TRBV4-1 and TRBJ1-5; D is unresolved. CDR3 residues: CASSQVGSNQPQHF. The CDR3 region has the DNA TGCGCCAGCAGCCAAGTGGGCAGCAATCAGCCCCAGCATTTT.